The TCR beta chain described here comes from a study of PD-1 blockade in classical Hodgkin lymphoma. Study-wide results and caveats: Initiation of nivolumab under 1 year after ASCT led to exclusion of patients.

Per germline, CDR1 SEHNR and CDR2 FQNEAQ (reference sequence). The ends were cut back, 1 base at V and 6 bases at J, with 12 bases in the middle. The CDR3 consists of 14 residues. Concerning this clone itself: Its antigen is unknown.

The sample's time point: cycle 4 day 1 (C4D1), after 5 to 7 weeks of nivolumab. With no exception, relapse followed autologous stem cell transplantation in all patients, and brentuximab vedotin exposure varied. Progressive disease, partial response or complete response was each patient's best response. Sequencing was performed with immunoSEQ multiplex PCR; in TCRdb, only in-frame clones are kept and a portion is missing. The profile shows under 80,000 clones, approximately 90% of them singletons. V gene TRBV7-9 combines with J gene TRBJ1-1; TRBD1 is a possible D gene (5 bases). The TCR sequence derives from a human donor with classical Hodgkin lymphoma. This material consisted of peripheral blood mononuclear cells (PBMCs), taken before the fourth cycle of nivolumab. CDR3 DNA: TGTGCCAGCAGCTTAGTGGGGGGAATGGCTGAAGCTTTCTTT. Translation: CASSLVGGMAEAFF.